These T cell receptor beta chains were read from a single sample in a study of blood T cell repertoires in COVID-19. Libraries were prepared by immunoSEQ multiplex PCR; TCRdb keeps only in-frame clonotypes and omits some of them. The data contain hundreds of thousands of clones, 80% to 90% of them singletons. Sequenced input: PBMCs or T cells enriched from blood (not recorded which). Source of these receptors: a man aged 25-45 years who had recovered from COVID-19. CDR3s leave out the opening cysteine and the closing phenylalanine or tryptophan.

CDR3 length: 13
V gene: TRBV5-1
CDR3 protein: ASRDHRGRRETQY

CDR3 length: 11
V gene: TRBV3-1/TRBV3-2
CDR3 protein: ASGDSPAGEQY

CDR3 length: 12
V gene: TRBV7-3
CDR3 protein: ASSLAGGTDTQY

CDR3 length: 14
V gene: TRBV24-1
CDR3 protein: ATSDPGTGNAQPQH

CDR3 length: 10
V gene: TRBV5-1
CDR3 protein: ASSGQQGAQY

CDR3 length: 12
V gene: TRBV6-5
CDR3 protein: ASSDTGGRTKAF

CDR3 length: 11
V gene: TRBV4-2
CDR3 protein: ASSQRLTYEQY

CDR3 length: 16
V gene: TRBV9
CDR3 protein: ASSVGISASGFTDTQY

CDR3 length: 16
V gene: TRBV3-1/TRBV3-2
CDR3 protein: ASSQEVQAGGQGETQY

CDR3 length: 10
V gene: TRBV28
CDR3 protein: ASRQGAGELF

CDR3 length: 13
V gene: TRBV27
CDR3 protein: ASRSQTSKDYEQY

CDR3 length: 12
V gene: TRBV9
CDR3 protein: ASSEGNSYNEQF

CDR3 length: 12
V gene: TRBV7-2
CDR3 protein: ASSMDRAGNTIY

CDR3 length: 12
V gene: TRBV7-9
CDR3 protein: ASGFREVTGELF

CDR3 length: 13
V gene: TRBV11-2
CDR3 protein: ASSLGLAGIHEQY

CDR3 length: 13
V gene: TRBV4-1
CDR3 protein: ASSQAGQGNYGYT

CDR3 length: 11
V gene: TRBV18
CDR3 protein: ASSPPSGYGYT

CDR3 length: 13
V gene: TRBV27
CDR3 protein: ASTPLGQGTQPQH

CDR3 length: 12
V gene: TRBV6-5
CDR3 protein: ASSYGGGGNTIY

CDR3 length: 12
V gene: TRBV6-5
CDR3 protein: ASKDNSGTDEQY

CDR3 length: 12
V gene: TRBV10-3
CDR3 protein: AISSPDREPGYT

CDR3 length: 11
V gene: TRBV7-9
CDR3 protein: ASSLEGGREQY

CDR3 length: 12
V gene: TRBV5-1
CDR3 protein: ASSPQGSGNTIY

CDR3 length: 16
V gene: TRBV5-1
CDR3 protein: ASSLVIGGTNGANVLT

CDR3 length: 12
V gene: TRBV5-1
CDR3 protein: ASSLGTTQETQY

CDR3 length: 12
V gene: TRBV28
CDR3 protein: ASTFDRVSQPQH

CDR3 length: 13
V gene: TRBV6-5
CDR3 protein: ASSYSASSEGIQY

CDR3 length: 12
V gene: TRBV2
CDR3 protein: ASSGDRGTGELF

CDR3 length: 14
V gene: TRBV5-4
CDR3 protein: ASSLDRGFGANVLT

CDR3 length: 14
V gene: TRBV19
CDR3 protein: ASSTVAGLGYNEQF

CDR3 length: 12
V gene: TRBV2
CDR3 protein: ASRDRGNPMPQH

CDR3 length: 13
V gene: TRBV18
CDR3 protein: ASSPPNRGLNEQF

CDR3 length: 13
V gene: TRBV4-1
CDR3 protein: ASSPGQGQLYGYT

CDR3 length: 14
V gene: TRBV18
CDR3 protein: ASSPSRDRPNEKLF

CDR3 length: 14
V gene: TRBV19
CDR3 protein: ASSIEGTGGYNEQF

CDR3 length: 13
V gene: TRBV7-8
CDR3 protein: ASSPPLARYNEQF

CDR3 length: 12
V gene: TRBV30
CDR3 protein: AWRREGGYTEAF

CDR3 length: 13
V gene: TRBV19
CDR3 protein: ASSTQGVKNEKLF

CDR3 length: 9
V gene: TRBV7-9
CDR3 protein: ASSRGETQY

CDR3 length: 13
V gene: TRBV7-9
CDR3 protein: ASSLTDSRNEKLF